These 10 T cell receptor beta chains share one sample of origin, sequenced in a study of blood T cells in healthy people across ages. A second PCR, run for roughly 7 to 11 cycles, used a sample-barcoded 5' primer plus a J-beta primer mix. TCRdb passed the 5' RACE reads through MiXCR, listing each CDR3 protein once. Of about 680,000 distinct CDR3 sequences listed, 49% are singletons. What was sequenced was blood. These receptors came from an older woman in good health.

This sequence joins TRBV28 and TRBJ1-6, with D uncertain. Deletions cut 2 bases from V and 10 bases from J, with 9 bases between. Germline V gene sequence: CDR1 MDHEN, CDR2 SYDVKM. The CDR3 runs 13 residues. The CDR3 is CASSLGFRSPLHF. Here the CDR3 DNA reads TGTGCCAGCAGTTTAGGGTTTCGGTCACCCCTCCACTTT.

The chain recombines TRBV20-1 with TRBJ2-7; 9 bases are shared with TRBD1. V lost 6 bases to trimming and J lost 6 bases; unmatched junction nucleotides: 12. Looked up from germline, CDR1 is DFQATT and CDR2 is SNEGSKA (reference sequence). There are 14 residues in the CDR3. The CDR3 loop is CSATKQGARGEQYF. Written as DNA, the CDR3 is TGCAGTGCCACTAAACAGGGGGCCAGAGGCGAGCAGTACTTC.

The chain is built from TRBV6-1 and TRBJ2-7, with D perhaps assigned TRBD1 or TRBD2 (6 bases each). The germline V gene has CDR1 MNHNS and CDR2 SASEGT. The V end was cut by 11 bases, the J end by 1 base, with 18 bases between. The CDR3 length is 14 residues. The CDR3 sequence is CAGREGGRSYEQYF. The CDR3 DNA is TGTGCCGGGCGGGAAGGGGGTAGGTCCTACGAGCAGTACTTC.

V usage is TRBV28 and J usage is TRBJ2-3, with TRBD2 identical over 7 bases. With 6 bases clipped from V and 3 bases from J, the junction kept 9 bases outside the gene matches. The CDR3 consists of 15 residues. The germline CDR1 and CDR2 sequences are MDHEN and SYDVKM. The DNA for the CDR3 is TGTGCCAGCAGCAACATGAGGGAGGGAACAGATACGCAGTATTTT. Encoded protein: CASSNMREGTDTQYF.

This clonotype occurred a few times. The chain has TRBV20-1 and TRBJ2-7; D uncertain. This CDR3 has 14 amino acids. The ends were cut back, 2 bases at V and 3 bases at J, with 14 bases in the middle. Looked up from germline, CDR1 is DFQATT and CDR2 is SNEGSKA (reference sequence). CDR3 in DNA: TGCAGTGCTAGAAACCCCAAGGGTAGCTACGAGCAGTACTTC. Amino acids: CSARNPKGSYEQYF.

This chain joins TRBV20-1 and TRBJ2-7; TRBD2 matches 14 bases. In germline, CDR1 is DFQATT, CDR2 SNEGSKA (reference sequence). Trimming took 6 bases from V and 3 from J; bases not matched to a gene: 16. The CDR3 has 18 amino acids. The CDR3 loop is CSAKGLAGVVPSYYEQYF. DNA of the CDR3: TGCAGTGCAAAGGGACTAGCGGGAGTAGTTCCCTCGTACTACGAGCAGTACTTC.

The chain carries TRBV4-3 and TRBJ1-6; D not resolved. Germline V CDR1 and CDR2: LGHNA, YSLEER. The length of the CDR3 is 16 residues. Trimming left V 0 bases short and J 0 bases short, with 6 bases between. The CDR3 loop is CASSQEASSYNSPLHF. As DNA, the CDR3 is TGCGCCAGCAGCCAAGAGGCAAGCTCCTATAATTCACCCCTCCACTTT.

The chain uses TRBV7-2 and TRBJ2-7; D perhaps matches TRBD2 (7 bases). V lost 5 bases to trimming and J lost 4 bases, with 18 bases between them. The CDR3 is made up of 15 amino acids. Germline values: CDR1 SGHTA, CDR2 FQGNSA. The CDR3 sequence is CASSEGGGSYYEQYF. DNA of the CDR3: TGTGCCAGCAGCGAGGGCGGGGGCAGTTATTACGAGCAGTACTTC.

The rearrangement links TRBV20-1 to TRBJ1-6; D remains ambiguous. Germline-derived CDR1 and CDR2 are DFQATT and SNEGSKA (reference sequence). V was trimmed by 3 bases and J by 9 bases, leaving 21 bases between them. The CDR3 sequence is 16 residues long. CDR3 in amino acids: CSASRPGRRLISPLHF. CDR3 coding DNA: TGCAGTGCTAGTAGGCCCGGGAGGAGGTTAATTTCACCCCTCCACTTT.

On this clonotype itself: A much larger clone lies one base from this, so it may be a read error. The chain uses TRBV20-1 and TRBJ2-7, with D maybe TRBD2 (6 bases). The DNA end is more similar to TRBJ2-5, so the J call may be wrong. This CDR3 contains 15 residues. Germline-derived CDR1 and CDR2 are DFQATT and SNEGSKA (reference sequence). As DNA, the CDR3 is TGCAGTGCTAGAGATCACAGGAGGGCCTTGGAGACCCAGTACTTC. Its translation: CSARDHRRALETQYF.